Listed below are T cell receptor beta chains from one sample, sequenced in a study of T cells in Graves' hyperthyroidism and ophthalmopathy. TCRdb analysed the multiplex PCR reads with MiXCR anew, one entry per CDR3 protein. The table lists about 200,000 distinct CDR3 sequences, about a sixth of them singletons. The sample consisted of blood. Source of these receptors: a woman in her forties or fifties with Graves' hyperthyroidism. CDR3s include the opening cysteine and the closing phenylalanine or tryptophan. Each record gives: clone size, V gene, J gene, CDR3 protein. Size is stated for part of the rows, as once, few or many counts, or as a class when the clone is expanded.

size: .; V: TRBV29-1; J: TRBJ2-1; CDR3: CSVEWGTGGSYNEQFF
size: .; V: TRBV9; J: TRBJ2-7; CDR3: CASSTATGGAYEQYF
size: .; V: TRBV11-3; J: TRBJ1-1; CDR3: CASSSGQGWAEAFF
size: .; V: TRBV7-9; J: TRBJ1-6; CDR3: CASSLVQGYSPLHF
size: many; V: TRBV2; J: TRBJ1-5; CDR3: CASSEGQGSQPQHF
size: .; V: TRBV6-2/TRBV6-3; J: TRBJ2-1; CDR3: CASCRLAGVIEQFF
size: few; V: TRBV7-9; J: TRBJ1-1; CDR3: CASSSGVAEAFF
size: many; V: TRBV6-6; J: TRBJ2-1; CDR3: CASSYSPPGLDPNEQFF
size: once; V: TRBV28; J: TRBJ1-2; CDR3: CASSLRVRGYGYTF
size: .; V: TRBV10-3; J: TRBJ2-7; CDR3: CAIRSTGGSYEQYF
size: few; V: TRBV6-1; J: TRBJ2-4; CDR3: CASRRNGINKNIQYF
size: .; V: TRBV4-2; J: TRBJ2-2; CDR3: CASSQEQGGLGGELFF
size: many; V: TRBV27; J: TRBJ1-1; CDR3: CASSLGEGAEAFF
size: many; V: TRBV5-8; J: TRBJ1-2; CDR3: CASSRDRDYGYTF
size: few; V: TRBV20-1; J: TRBJ2-2; CDR3: CSARGAGHTGELFF
size: .; V: TRBV5-6; J: TRBJ1-1; CDR3: CASSLAGVSTEAFF
size: few; V: TRBV5-5; J: TRBJ2-7; CDR3: CASWPGQGYYEQYF
size: many; V: TRBV6-1; J: TRBJ1-5; CDR3: CASSEALGWYQPQHF
size: .; V: TRBV5-6; J: TRBJ2-3; CDR3: CASSPTGTPSADTQYF
size: many; V: TRBV30; J: TRBJ2-3; CDR3: CAWGSLAGVTDTQYF
size: few; V: TRBV14; J: TRBJ2-5; CDR3: CASSQLTDYETQYF
size: many; V: TRBV12-3/TRBV12-4; J: TRBJ1-5; CDR3: CASSLATGGWQPQHF
size: many; V: TRBV3-1; J: TRBJ2-5; CDR3: CASSQGGVRGETQYF
size: .; V: TRBV20-1; J: TRBJ2-1; CDR3: CSVTGTSGRSPYNEQFF
size: many; V: TRBV13; J: TRBJ2-5; CDR3: CASSLGQASGQETQYF
size: many; V: TRBV7-8; J: TRBJ2-1; CDR3: CASNSPGLAGGNSYNEQFF
size: few; V: TRBV5-1; J: TRBJ2-3; CDR3: CASSFDPGGASTDTQYF
size: .; V: TRBV5-6; J: TRBJ1-4; CDR3: CASSFLGQSGEKLFF
size: many; V: TRBV20-1; J: TRBJ2-5; CDR3: CSARVPWTSGSLQETQYF
size: few; V: TRBV11-2; J: TRBJ1-2; CDR3: CASSLGTGTYGYTF
size: many; V: TRBV6-4; J: TRBJ1-2; CDR3: CASSDRLGYGYTF
size: many; V: TRBV7-3; J: TRBJ2-7; CDR3: CASSPRGQLSYEQYF
size: many; V: TRBV5-1; J: TRBJ2-1; CDR3: CASSGDGPLYNEQFF
size: few; V: TRBV6-1; J: TRBJ1-1; CDR3: CASSRQGITEAFF
size: many; V: TRBV28; J: TRBJ2-7; CDR3: CASSLGGFPYEQYF
size: many; V: TRBV15; J: TRBJ1-1; CDR3: CATSRVIGQGPHTEAFF
size: few; V: TRBV20-1; J: TRBJ2-7; CDR3: CSAGGGFDEQYF
size: many; V: TRBV19; J: TRBJ1-1; CDR3: CASSMGAGTEAFF
size: few; V: TRBV27; J: TRBJ2-1; CDR3: CASSPGPKRSGKYNEQFF